The 25 T cell receptor beta chains reported below all come from one sample, sequenced in a study of blood T cell repertoires in COVID-19. Measured with immunoSEQ multiplex PCR; TCRdb has only the in-frame clones, and not every one. The sample records about 300,000 clones, roughly 90% being singletons. Specimen: PBMCs or T cells enriched from blood (not recorded which). These receptors came from a woman in her 50s who had been exposed to COVID-19.

The CDR3 reads CASSEGQGPSYEQYF. The CDR3 DNA sequence: TGTGCCAGCAGTGAAGGACAGGGCCCCTCCTACGAGCAGTACTTC. The genes are TRBV4-2 and TRBJ2-7; TRBD1 matches at 8 bases. The CDR3 length is 15 residues. The junction had 7 bases not matched to a gene; V was cut back by 6 bases and J by 0 bases. Germline-derived CDR1 and CDR2 are LGHNA and YNFKEQ.

This clone was counted once. CDR3 DNA: TGCGCCAGCAGCCAAGGGATGGTGGGCAGACCTCAAGAGACCCAGTACTTC. It yields the protein CASSQGMVGRPQETQYF. V usage is TRBV4-1 and J usage is TRBJ2-5; D ambiguous. This CDR3 region has 17 residues. Trimming shortened V by 1 base and J by 2 bases, and 17 bases separated the two germline ends. Germline V lookup: CDR1 MGHRA, CDR2 YSYEKL.

The chain is built from TRBV3-1 (or the pseudogene TRBV3-2) and TRBJ1-3; D is possibly TRBD1 (5 bases). V was pared by 5 bases and J by 4 bases, with 9 bases between. Per germline, CDR1 LGHDT and CDR2 YNNKEL (reference sequence). This CDR3 is 13 amino acids long. The CDR3 protein is CASSGAGGNTIYF. Written as DNA, the CDR3 is TGTGCCAGCAGCGGGGCGGGAGGAAACACCATATATTTT.

The chain uses TRBV5-5 and TRBJ1-4; tentatively, D is TRBD1 (5 bases). The germline CDR1 and CDR2 sequences are SGHKS and YYEKEE (reference sequence). The CDR3 consists of 15 residues. The V end lost 1 base, the J end lost 7 bases, and 14 bases lay between the germline ends. The DNA for the CDR3 is TGTGCCAGCAGCTTGAACTATGGACACGTTGAAAAACTGTTTTTT. Translated: CASSLNYGHVEKLFF.

The V gene is TRBV29-1, the J gene TRBJ2-4; the D gene is possibly TRBD2 (6 bases). Trimming took off 4 bases at V and 6 bases at J, with 10 bases between the two ends. The germline V gene has CDR1 SQVTM and CDR2 ANQGSEA. This CDR3 spans 12 amino acids. CDR3 in DNA: TGCAGCGTTGTCGGGACTCGAAACATTCAGTACTTC. Translation gives CSVVGTRNIQYF.

This rearrangement joins TRBV4-1 to TRBJ2-3, with TRBD2 as a possible D gene (6 bases). Germline lookup yields CDR1 MGHRA and CDR2 YSYEKL. Trimming cost V 3 bases and J 3 bases, with 25 bases left between them. The CDR3 consists of 19 residues. For the CDR3, the DNA is TGCGCCAGCAGCCACCCCAGGTCCGGGACTGATGACAGAACAGATACGCAGTATTTT. Its protein is CASSHPRSGTDDRTDTQYF.

The V call is TRBV13, the J call TRBJ2-7; D might be TRBD2 (7 bases). CDR1 and CDR2 (germline): PRHDT, FYEKMQ (reference sequence). The CDR3 contains 14 residues. Trimming stripped 5 bases from V and 7 bases from J, with 18 bases between. For the CDR3, the DNA is TGTGCCAGCAGCCCCTTCGGGGGGCTAGGGGAGCAGTACTTC. Residues: CASSPFGGLGEQYF.

This clone was seen only once. This chain uses TRBV7-6 with TRBJ2-3; perhaps TRBD1 as D (5 bases). Trimming removed 5 bases from V and 0 bases from J, with 12 bases in between. This CDR3 is 15 amino acids long. Germline CDR1 SGHVS, CDR2 FNYEAQ. The CDR3 DNA is TGTGCCAGCAGCCAAGACAGAACTAGCACAGATACGCAGTATTTT. Its protein product is CASSQDRTSTDTQYF.

The chain is built from TRBV19 and TRBJ2-5, with 7 positions matching TRBD2. Germline V gene sequence: CDR1 LNHDA, CDR2 SQIVND (reference sequence). J lost 2 bases, V lost 5 bases, and 5 bases had no gene match. The CDR3 length is 14 residues. The CDR3 spells CASSFAGVQETQYF. The CDR3 nucleotides read TGTGCCAGTAGTTTCGCGGGGGTACAAGAGACCCAGTACTTC.

The J gene is TRBJ1-3, the V gene TRBV19, with TRBD1 identical over 9 bases. Germline V gene sequence: CDR1 LNHDA, CDR2 SQIVND (reference sequence). J gave up 7 bases and V 7 bases, and 8 bases lay outside the gene matches. CDR3 length: 14 residues. The CDR3 region has the DNA TGTGCCAGTAAAGAGGACAGGGGAAGGAACACCATATATTTT. Translation gives CASKEDRGRNTIYF.

V gene TRBV29-1 combines with J gene TRBJ2-7; tentatively, D is TRBD1 (5 bases). Trimming cost V 6 bases and J 3 bases, with 9 bases left between them. This CDR3 spans 11 amino acids. Germline CDR1 reads SQVTM; CDR2 reads ANQGSEA. The CDR3 sequence is CSVTENYEQYF. The CDR3 nucleotides read TGCAGCGTGACAGAAAACTACGAGCAGTACTTC.

The sample holds a few counts of this clone. Other DNA sequences from this sample encode an identical CDR3 as well. The rearrangement joins TRBV27 to TRBJ2-6; D may be TRBD1 (5 bases). Germline V gene lookup returns CDR1 MNHEY and CDR2 SMNVEV (reference sequence). V lost 2 bases, J lost 2 bases, and 7 bases lay in between. The CDR3 extends over 15 amino acids. The CDR3 reads CASSLGRAGANVLTF. DNA for the CDR3: TGTGCCAGCAGTTTAGGCAGGGCTGGGGCCAACGTCCTGACTTTC. The full variable domain, rest sourced from reference TRBV27 and TRBJ2-6, is EAQVTQNPRYLITVTGKKLTVTCSQNMNHEYMSWYRQDPGLGLRQIYYSMNVEVTDKGDVPEGYKVSRKEKRNFPLILESPSPNQTSLYFCASSLGRAGANVLTFGAGSRLTVL.

About this clone: One junction end disagrees with the germline gene, perhaps due to a read error. The chain couples TRBV18 to TRBJ1-5; TRBD1 matches 8 bases. The CDR3 runs 15 residues. Germline loops: CDR1 KGHSH, CDR2 LQKENI. The DNA of the CDR3 is TGTGCCAGCTCACCCCCGGACAGGGCCAATCGGCCCCAGCATTTT. Encoded protein: CASSPPDRANRPQHF.

The gene calls are TRBV27 and TRBJ1-1; D possibly corresponds to TRBD1 (6 bases). The CDR3 totals 14 residues. V was trimmed by 2 bases and J by 5 bases, leaving 12 bases between them. Germline V CDR1 and CDR2: MNHEY, SMNVEV (reference sequence). The CDR3 here is CASSLHRVGTEAFF. The CDR3 DNA reads TGTGCCAGCAGTTTACACAGGGTGGGGACTGAAGCTTTCTTT.

As for this clone: Other DNA sequences in the same sample also yield this CDR3. The chain is built from TRBV2 and TRBJ2-2; tentatively, D is TRBD2 (6 bases). Trimming took 4 bases from V and 4 from J, leaving 13 bases between them. This CDR3 has 15 residues. Per the germline V gene, CDR1 is SNHLY and CDR2 is FYNNEI. CDR3 sequence reads: CASSVVLAVTGELFF. CDR3 nucleotide sequence: TGTGCCAGCAGTGTTGTACTAGCAGTCACCGGGGAGCTGTTTTTT.

The genes are TRBV19 and TRBJ2-7, with 8 bases that match TRBD1. CDR1 is LNHDA and CDR2 is SQIVND in the germline V gene (reference sequence). V lost 0 bases and J lost 2; bases outside the gene matches: 6. The CDR3 sequence is 16 residues long. CDR3 loop: CASSIERQGSPYEQYF. In DNA, the CDR3 is TGTGCCAGTAGTATAGAGAGACAGGGGAGTCCCTACGAGCAGTACTTC.

The chain links TRBV2 to TRBJ2-2; 14 bases match TRBD2. Germline trimming cut 4 bases from V and 4 bases from J; bases unmatched to any gene: 11. The CDR3 contains 19 residues. Germline assignment: CDR1 SNHLY and CDR2 FYNNEI. The CDR3 spells CASSVNIGLAGGLTGELFF. The CDR3 DNA reads TGTGCCAGCAGTGTTAATATCGGACTAGCGGGGGGCCTCACCGGGGAGCTGTTTTTT.

This clone has a single count. The J gene is TRBJ2-5, the V gene TRBV18, with D possibly being TRBD2 (5 bases). V was cut by 4 bases and J by 2 bases, with 11 bases left in between. Germline V gene data show CDR1 as KGHSH and CDR2 as LQKENI. CDR3 length equals 14 residues. The CDR3 protein is CASSRGEGQETQYF. For the CDR3, the DNA is TGTGCCAGCTCACGAGGAGAGGGTCAAGAGACCCAGTACTTC.

This sequence joins TRBV5-1 and TRBJ1-6; 7 bases line up with TRBD1. Germline loops: CDR1 SGHRS, CDR2 YFSETQ. The CDR3 loop spans 14 amino acids. V shed 3 bases, J shed 8 bases, and the junction held 5 bases outside the gene matches. In DNA form, the CDR3 reads TGCGCCAGCAGCTGGATAGGGGGCGATTCACCCCTCCACTTT. Residues: CASSWIGGDSPLHF.

This chain connects TRBV5-6 to TRBJ2-7; TRBD1 aligns across 7 bases. Unmatched junction bases numbered 3, after V lost 3 bases and J lost 0 bases. Germline CDR1 and CDR2: SGHDT and YYEEEE. The CDR3 covers 14 residues. The CDR3 DNA is TGTGCCAGCAGCTACGGACAGGCCTCCTACGAGCAGTACTTC. This gives the protein CASSYGQASYEQYF.

V usage is TRBV19 and J usage is TRBJ2-7; TRBD1 matches at 7 bases. This CDR3 region has 14 residues. The junction had 2 bases not matched to a gene; V was cut back by 1 base and J by 2 bases. CDR1 and CDR2 from the germline V gene are LNHDA and SQIVND (reference sequence). CDR3 amino acids: CASSIVQGAYEQYF. In nucleotides, the CDR3 is TGTGCCAGTAGTATAGTGCAGGGGGCCTACGAGCAGTACTTC.

This clone appeared a single time. In DNA form, the CDR3 reads TGTGCCAGCAGTTTATCTGGTTGGGTAGCGGGGGGTAACCAAGAGACCCAGTACTTC. Translated: CASSLSGWVAGGNQETQYF. The V gene is TRBV27, the J gene TRBJ2-5, with 10 bases that match TRBD2. J gave up 0 bases and V 0 bases, and 10 bases lay outside the gene matches. Germline V gives CDR1 MNHEY, CDR2 SMNVEV (reference sequence). The CDR3 sequence is 19 residues long.

The chain links TRBV27 to TRBJ2-5; D might be TRBD1 (5 bases). There are 13 residues in the CDR3. CDR1 and CDR2 from the germline V gene are MNHEY and SMNVEV (reference sequence). Trimming removed 3 bases from V and 3 bases from J, with 8 bases in between. The CDR3 DNA reads TGTGCCAGCAGTTTGTTAGGGGAAGAGACCCAGTACTTC. The encoded protein is CASSLLGEETQYF.

The gene calls are TRBV4-1 and TRBJ2-5, with 10 bases that match TRBD2. The trim removed 1 base at V and 4 bases at J, leaving 6 bases unmatched. The CDR3 sequence is 16 residues long. The germline CDR1 and CDR2 sequences are MGHRA and YSYEKL. DNA of the CDR3: TGCGCCAGCAGCCAAGGGGCACTAGCGGGGCTAGAGACCCAGTACTTC. Translation gives CASSQGALAGLETQYF.

The chain recombines TRBV2 with TRBJ1-1; no clear D gene. The germline V and J ends were trimmed by 2 bases and 7 bases, with 8 bases remaining between them. There are 12 residues in the CDR3. Germline CDR1 is SNHLY and CDR2 is FYNNEI. Here the CDR3 reads CASSESNYEAFF. CDR3 nucleotides: TGTGCCAGCAGTGAATCGAACTATGAAGCTTTCTTT.